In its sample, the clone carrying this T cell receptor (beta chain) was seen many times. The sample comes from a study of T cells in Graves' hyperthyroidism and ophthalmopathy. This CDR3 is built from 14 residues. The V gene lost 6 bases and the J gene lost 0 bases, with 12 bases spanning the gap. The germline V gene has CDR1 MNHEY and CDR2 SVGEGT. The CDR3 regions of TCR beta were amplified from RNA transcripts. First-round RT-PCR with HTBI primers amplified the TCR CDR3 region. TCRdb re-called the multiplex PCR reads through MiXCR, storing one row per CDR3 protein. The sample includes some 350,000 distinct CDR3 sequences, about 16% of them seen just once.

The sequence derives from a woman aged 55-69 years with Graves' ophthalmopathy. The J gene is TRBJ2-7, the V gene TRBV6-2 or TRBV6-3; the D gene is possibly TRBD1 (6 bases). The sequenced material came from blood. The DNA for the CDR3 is TGTGCCAGCAGGAGGGGGACCCACTCCTACGAGCAGTACTTC. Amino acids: CASRRGTHSYEQYF.